The entry that follows covers one TCR beta chain sequence. Its target is not known. Libraries were prepared by immunoSEQ multiplex PCR; TCRdb keeps only in-frame clonotypes and omits some of them. This sample yields around 450,000 clones, of which around 91% are seen a single time; about 4.1% belongs to the top ten. This CDR3 comprises 15 residues. The germline V gene has CDR1 MRHNA and CDR2 SNTAGT. V shed 5 bases, J shed 2 bases, and the junction held 4 bases outside the gene matches. The treatment denotes: 15 to 20 received Ad26.COV2.S at low or high dose, single or two shots; about five received placebo; per-sample allocation not given. It was on day 63 after the first vaccine or placebo injection that samples were taken. The shot given was an Ad26 vector that makes Wuhan-strain SARS-CoV-2 spike. The data derive from a study of Ad26.COV2.S vaccination and SARS-CoV-2 variants. Study observations and caveats: Total T cell responses were possibly underestimated by TCR breadth and depth analyses. Spike-specific TCR breadth ran higher among vaccine recipients than placebo recipients. People who got the vaccine or the placebo had similar non-spike TCR breadth.

The clonotype comes from a person between 18 and 65 years old who received the Ad26.COV2.S COVID-19 vaccine or a placebo. Material: peripheral blood, obtained in a trial of Ad26.COV2.S vaccine versus placebo. The V gene is TRBV6-4, the J gene TRBJ2-1, with TRBD2 matching 9 bases. The CDR3 spells CASSRAGGPYNEQFF. CDR3 DNA sequence: TGTGCCAGCAGTCGAGCGGGAGGTCCCTACAATGAGCAGTTCTTC.